The entry below gives a single T cell receptor (beta chain) sequence along with its context. The data are from a study of shared clonotypes between healthy human individuals. Looked up from germline, CDR1 is ENHRY and CDR2 is SYGVKD. CDR3 length: 16 residues. V shed 4 bases and J shed 0 bases, with 14 bases lying between them. Data came from immunoSEQ multiplex PCR; TCRdb stores just in-frame clones and leaves some out. The repertoire holds about 110,000 clones, with roughly two thirds as singletons. The material sequenced was memory CD8+ T cells sorted from blood. The subset here: CD45RO+ cells pooled with CCR7-negative TemRA cells. The chain uses TRBV10-3 and TRBJ2-3; D ambiguous. This TCR was sampled from a woman in her 30s in good health. The CDR3 coding sequence is TGTGCCATCAGTGTTGGCCACACAAGGAGCACAGATACGCAGTATTTT. It codes for CAISVGHTRSTDTQYF.